These T cell receptor beta chains were read from a single sample in a study of blood T cell repertoires in COVID-19. Clones were sequenced by immunoSEQ multiplex PCR, and TCRdb holds only the in-frame ones, with some missing. This table holds under 350,000 clones, around 89% found once. The sample taken for sequencing was peripheral blood. These receptors were taken from a man in his forties with acute or convalescent COVID-19. CDR3s include the opening cysteine and the closing phenylalanine or tryptophan. The D gene is left open where the match is weak. Not every row has a clone size; where given, it reads once, few, many or a size class.

d_call,j_call,clone_size,v_call,cdr3_aa,cdr3_nt
.,TRBJ2-5,once,TRBV3-1/TRBV3-2,CASSQLAARGTQYF,TGTGCCAGCAGCCAACTGGCGGCCCGGGGGACCCAGTACTTC
TRBD2,TRBJ2-7,.,TRBV10-2,CASSQTSDSSYEQYF,TGCGCCAGCAGTCAAACTAGCGATAGCTCCTACGAGCAGTACTTC
.,TRBJ1-6,.,TRBV5-4,CASSLDRYNSPLHF,TGTGCCAGCAGCTTGGACAGGTATAATTCACCCCTCCACTTT
.,TRBJ1-2,.,TRBV5-1,CASSALGQGGYGYTF,TGCGCCAGCAGCGCCCTTGGGCAGGGCGGCTATGGCTACACCTTC
.,TRBJ2-1,once,TRBV7-9,CASSLGGTGISEQFF,TGTGCCAGCAGCTTAGGTGGTACCGGGATCAGTGAGCAGTTCTTC
.,TRBJ2-7,few,TRBV7-8,CASSLVRISVTAKAYEQYF,TGTGCCAGCAGCTTAGTTAGAATATCTGTGACAGCCAAAGCCTACGAGCAGTACTTC
TRBD1,TRBJ1-2,.,TRBV2,CASRAGTVYGYTF,TGTGCCAGCAGGGCCGGGACAGTCTATGGCTACACCTTC
TRBD1,TRBJ1-6,.,TRBV11-2,CASSLLGTALGSPLHF,TGTGCCAGCAGCTTACTGGGGACAGCCCTAGGTTCACCCCTCCACTTT
.,TRBJ2-7,.,TRBV2,CASDRYTEQYF,TGTGCCAGTGACAGGTATACGGAGCAGTACTTC
TRBD1,TRBJ1-1,.,TRBV2,CASSGDRGVNTEAFF,TGTGCCAGCAGTGGGGACAGGGGCGTGAACACTGAAGCTTTCTTT
TRBD1,TRBJ1-2,.,TRBV19,CASKRGQGANGGGYTF,TGTGCCAGTAAACGGGGGCAGGGGGCGAATGGTGGAGGCTACACCTTC
.,TRBJ2-7,.,TRBV12-3/TRBV12-4,CASSLAISGVQYF,TGTGCCAGCAGTTTAGCGATTTCGGGGGTGCAGTACTTC
.,TRBJ2-2,.,TRBV5-1,CASSLDDRITGELFF,TGCGCCAGCAGCTTGGACGACAGAATCACCGGGGAGCTGTTTTTT
TRBD1,TRBJ2-7,.,TRBV10-3,CAISDPGQALQEQYF,TGTGCCATCAGTGACCCGGGACAGGCTCTTCAAGAGCAGTACTTC
.,TRBJ1-1,.,TRBV6-6,CASSYSTGMNTEAFF,TGTGCCAGCAGTTATTCAACAGGGATGAACACTGAAGCTTTCTTT
.,TRBJ2-7,.,TRBV5-1,CASTLGGTGTYEQYF,TGCGCCAGCACCCTTGGGGGGACCGGTACCTACGAGCAGTACTTC
.,TRBJ2-3,once,TRBV29-1,CSADTGVSTDTQYF,TGCAGCGCTGACACCGGGGTTAGCACAGATACGCAGTATTTT
.,TRBJ2-2,.,TRBV2,CASSAGNTGELFF,TGTGCCAGCAGCGCCGGGAACACCGGGGAGCTGTTTTTT
TRBD2,TRBJ2-7,.,TRBV7-8,CASSRGGGRMGYEQYF,TGTGCCAGCAGCCGGGGGGGAGGGAGGATGGGCTACGAGCAGTACTTC
TRBD1,TRBJ1-3,.,TRBV5-8,CASSSGQGLSGNTIYF,TGTGCCAGCAGCAGTGGACAGGGTTTGTCCGGAAACACCATATATTTT
.,TRBJ2-3,.,TRBV2,CASSELGDTQYF,TGTGCCAGCAGTGAACTAGGAGATACGCAGTATTTT
.,TRBJ1-2,.,TRBV6-5,CASRRGGFEGYTF,TGTGCCAGCAGGAGGGGGGGCTTCGAAGGCTACACCTTC
.,TRBJ1-2,.,TRBV4-1,CASSPYTGFGYTF,TGCGCCAGCAGCCCTTATACAGGTTTTGGCTACACCTTC
TRBD2,TRBJ2-7,.,TRBV29-1,CSVSGTSGESYEQYF,TGCAGCGTTTCCGGGACTAGCGGGGAATCCTACGAGCAGTACTTC
.,TRBJ1-1,.,TRBV12-3/TRBV12-4,CASSLREDTEAFF,TGTGCCAGCAGCCTTAGGGAGGACACTGAAGCTTTCTTT
.,TRBJ1-2,.,TRBV11-2,CASSPRGNWGYGYTF,TGTGCCAGCAGCCCAAGGGGAAATTGGGGCTATGGCTACACCTTC
.,TRBJ2-2,once,TRBV24-1,CATGTSNTGELFF,TGTGCCACCGGGACTTCGAACACCGGGGAGCTGTTTTTT